This T cell receptor beta chain was recorded in a study of cytomegalovirus exposure and HLA in healthy donors. Looking at the study overall: Early release data held 75 million to 100 million unique TCRs from HLA-typed donors.

A remark on this clone: Its target is not known.

Whole-study results and caveats: A later analysis linked a missense variant in DCLRE1C to the trimming of TCR beta V and J genes. Reportedly, a later analysis found an Asian-associated ancestry cluster had fewer N-insertions than the approximately 700-donor mean.

The PCR used 60 Vbeta and 13 Jbeta primers. Clones were sequenced by immunoSEQ multiplex PCR, and TCRdb holds only the in-frame ones, with some missing. The table for this sample gives roughly 120,000 clones. The CDR3 has 16 amino acids. Trimming at V came to 1 base and at J to 0 bases, leaving 5 bases not matched to a gene. Germline V gene data show CDR1 as MGHRA and CDR2 as YSYEKL. The source is a man aged 18 to 30 in good health and CMV-seronegative. Sequenced input: PBMCs. The chain carries TRBV4-1 and TRBJ2-7; 8 bases are shared with TRBD1. As DNA, the CDR3 is TGCGCCAGCAGCCAAGGTCAGCAGGGGGCCTCCTACGAGCAGTACTTC. This translates into CASSQGQQGASYEQYF.